The 5 T cell receptor beta chains presented below share a single source sample, sequenced in a study of T cells after somatic rescue of genetic block. The table came from immunoSEQ multiplex PCR; TCRdb's copy has only in-frame clones and leaves some out. The table lists more than 70,000 clones, about 90% of them singletons. Sequenced input: peripheral blood mononuclear cells (PBMCs). The origin of the receptors is a woman younger than 30.

The chain recombines TRBV7-2 with TRBJ2-7; D is perhaps TRBD2 (6 bases). Trimming took 5 bases from V and 3 from J, leaving 14 bases between them. The CDR3 is 14 residues long. The V gene's germline CDR1 is SGHTA and CDR2 FQGNSA. The CDR3: CASSLFAGNYEQYF. CDR3 coding DNA: TGTGCCAGCAGCCTTTTCGCGGGGAACTACGAGCAGTACTTC.

This clone was counted between two and nine times. The chain joins TRBV7-2 to TRBJ2-2; D ambiguous. The germline V gene has CDR1 SGHTA and CDR2 FQGNSA. V lost 7 bases and J 4 bases, leaving 4 bases between the germline ends. There are 11 residues in the CDR3. The CDR3 sequence: CASTSTGELFF. In DNA form, the CDR3 reads TGTGCCAGCACCTCCACCGGGGAGCTGTTTTTT.

V usage is TRBV5-1 and J usage is TRBJ1-3; 7 positions agree with TRBD1. The germline gives CDR1 SGHRS, CDR2 YFSETQ. V dropped 4 bases and J dropped 0; count of bases not matched to a gene: 4. The CDR3 is 15 residues long. The CDR3 reads CASSQQGSSGNTIYF. Written as DNA, the CDR3 is TGCGCCAGCAGCCAACAGGGGAGCTCTGGAAACACCATATATTTT.

This clone was observed a single time. The genes are TRBV5-4 and TRBJ2-5, with TRBD2 matching over 8 bases. J lost 3 bases, V lost 1 base, and 5 bases had no gene match. CDR3 size: 15 residues. Germline V lookup: CDR1 SGHNT, CDR2 YYREEE (reference sequence). This CDR3 is CASSLLARGEETQYF. The CDR3 DNA reads as TGTGCCAGCAGCTTGTTGGCGCGGGGGGAAGAGACCCAGTACTTC.

This chain connects TRBV6-5 to TRBJ2-7; TRBD1 matches at 8 bases. The germline gives CDR1 MNHEY, CDR2 SVGAGI. The CDR3 totals 15 residues. J lost 2 bases, V lost 4 bases, and 7 bases had no gene match. CDR3 loop: CASSSPDRVAYEQYF. The DNA for the CDR3 is TGTGCCAGCAGTTCCCCGGACAGGGTAGCCTACGAGCAGTACTTC.